The 27 T cell receptor beta chains below were found in one sample sequenced in a study of CD8 T cells in ankylosing spondylitis. Findings of the study overall: Seemingly characteristic of ankylosing spondylitis blood was a TCR beta motif consisting of about 8 highly homologous variants.

Each CDR3 protein gets one entry after TCRdb re-called the 5' RACE reads with MiXCR. Of some 840,000 distinct CDR3 sequences listed, about an eighth are singletons. Their specific antigens are unknown. The sequencing sample was made of blood, either unsorted or a sorted T cell fraction (not recorded which). The receptors derive from a male donor with ankylosing spondylitis.

V is TRBV7-2 and J is TRBJ2-7; the match to TRBD2 covers 8 bases. With V trimmed by 5 bases and J by 3 bases, 9 bases remained unmatched. The CDR3 totals 15 residues. The germline gives CDR1 SGHTA, CDR2 FQGNSA. The CDR3 is CASSPGAGAIYEQYF. CDR3 DNA sequence: TGTGCCAGCAGCCCGGGAGCGGGAGCCATCTACGAGCAGTACTTC.

This clonotype occurred a few times. In DNA form, the CDR3 reads TGTGCCAGCAGTTACCGCCTCTTGGGGACTAGCGGGAGGGCCCTTAACAATGAGCAGTTCTTC. Amino acid sequence: CASSYRLLGTSGRALNNEQFF. The chain employs TRBV6-2 or TRBV6-3 and TRBJ2-1; 16 bases are shared with TRBD2. Trimming cost V 2 bases and J 5 bases; bases outside gene matches: 15. This CDR3 region has 21 residues. Germline-derived CDR1 and CDR2 are MNHEY and SVGEGT.

This clonotype was counted only a few times. The chain combines TRBV5-1 with TRBJ2-5; D gene unclear. V was pared by 0 bases and J by 0 bases, with 6 bases between. In germline, CDR1 is SGHRS, CDR2 YFSETQ. The CDR3 totals 14 residues. The CDR3 protein is CASSLEPHQETQYF. CDR3 DNA sequence: TGCGCCAGCAGCTTGGAGCCTCACCAAGAGACCCAGTACTTC. Full variable domain (remainder filled in from reference TRBV5-1 and TRBJ2-5): KAGVTQTPRYLIKTRGQQVTLSCSPISGHRSVSWYQQTPGQGLQFLFEYFSETQRNKGNFPGRFSGRQFSNSRSEMNVSTLELGDSALYLCASSLEPHQETQYFGPGTRLLVL.

The chain employs TRBV4-3 and TRBJ1-1; 9 bases are a match to TRBD1. The CDR3 contains 15 residues. Germline assignment: CDR1 LGHNA and CDR2 YSLEER. Germline trimming cut 3 bases from V and 5 bases from J; bases unmatched to any gene: 7. The CDR3: CASSHPGQGRTEAFF. As DNA, the CDR3 is TGCGCCAGCAGCCACCCTGGACAGGGGAGGACTGAAGCTTTCTTT.

This clonotype has a handful of counts. The chain has TRBV30 and TRBJ1-4; 7 nucleotides match TRBD1. The CDR3 sequence is 13 residues long. V trimming: 4 bases; J trimming: 5 bases; junction bases outside the gene matches: 4. Germline assignment: CDR1 GTSNPN and CDR2 SVGIG (reference sequence). CDR3 bases: TGTGCCTGGACCGGGACAGCGAATGAAAAACTGTTTTTT. This encodes CAWTGTANEKLFF.

In its sample, this clonotype was seen a few times. The V gene is TRBV6-1, the J gene TRBJ1-1, with a weak D call TRBD1 (5 bases). This CDR3 has 14 amino acids. Germline CDR1 is MNHNS and CDR2 is SASEGT. V was pared by 0 bases and J by 5 bases, with 10 bases between. CDR3 loop: CASSEAGGGTEAFF. The CDR3 DNA is TGTGCCAGCAGTGAAGCGGGGGGTGGGACTGAAGCTTTCTTT.

This sequence joins TRBV20-1 and TRBJ1-1; perhaps TRBD1 as D (5 bases). The germline V and J ends were trimmed by 0 bases and 3 bases, with 14 bases remaining between them. CDR3 length: 15 amino acids. Germline V gene sequence: CDR1 DFQATT, CDR2 SNEGSKA (reference sequence). This CDR3 is CSARDLLGGDTEAFF. The CDR3 nucleotides are TGCAGTGCTAGAGATCTTCTCGGAGGGGACACTGAAGCTTTCTTT.

The chain recombines TRBV7-9 with TRBJ1-2, with a weak D call TRBD1 (5 bases). Trimming pared 5 bases from V and 4 bases from J, leaving 14 bases between. Germline V gene data show CDR1 as SEHNR and CDR2 as FQNEAQ (reference sequence). CDR3 length: 14 amino acids. CDR3 sequence: CASSRFAGTYGYTF. DNA of the CDR3: TGTGCCAGCAGCCGCTTCGCGGGGACCTATGGCTACACCTTC.

This clonotype was detected only a few times. The chain couples TRBV28 to TRBJ2-7; weak D call: TRBD1 (5 bases). This CDR3 comprises 16 residues. Trimming took off 4 bases at V and 0 bases at J, with 16 bases between the two ends. Per germline, CDR1 MDHEN and CDR2 SYDVKM. The CDR3: CASSSIGARGSYEQYF. The CDR3 DNA reads TGTGCCAGCAGTTCGATAGGCGCTAGGGGCTCCTACGAGCAGTACTTC. Combining the CDR3 with reference TRBV28 and TRBJ2-7 gives the whole variable domain DVKVTQSSRYLVKRTGEKVFLECVQDMDHENMFWYRQDPGLGLRLIYFSYDVKMKEKGDIPEGYSVSREKKERFSLILESASTNQTSMYLCASSSIGARGSYEQYFGPGTRLTVT.

This clonotype was counted ten times or more. The chain uses TRBV5-1 and TRBJ2-1, with D possibly being TRBD1 or TRBD2 (6 bases each). The V and J ends lost 4 bases and 7 bases respectively, with 18 bases between them. The CDR3 runs to 15 residues. Germline CDR1 SGHRS, CDR2 YFSETQ. In nucleotides, the CDR3 is TGCGCCAGCAGCCAGGACACGGGGGCGTGGAATGAGCAGTTCTTC. Encoded protein: CASSQDTGAWNEQFF.

The V call is TRBV12-3 or TRBV12-4, the J call TRBJ2-7; weak D call: TRBD1 (6 bases). Trimming cost V 6 bases and J 2 bases, with 14 bases left between them. This CDR3 comprises 14 residues. In DNA form, the CDR3 reads TGTGCCAGCAGCTCAGGGGATATCCCCTACGAGCAGTACTTC. It encodes CASSSGDIPYEQYF.

Comments on this clonotype: At one end the junction does not follow the germline gene, possibly because of a read error. This rearrangement joins TRBV20-1 to TRBJ2-7; 8 bases line up with TRBD2. The CDR3 runs 12 residues. CDR1 and CDR2 from the germline V gene are DFQATT and SNEGSKA (reference sequence). CDR3 loop: CSTSGPAYEQYF. As DNA, the CDR3 is TGCAGTACTAGCGGCCCAGCCTACGAGCAGTACTTC.

The chain couples TRBV20-1 to TRBJ2-1, with TRBD2 identical over 7 bases. The germline V gene has CDR1 DFQATT and CDR2 SNEGSKA (reference sequence). J gave up 1 base and V 2 bases, and 8 bases lay outside the gene matches. The CDR3 totals 16 residues. The CDR3, as DNA: TGCAGTGCTAGATCCCGGGAGGCGGGATCCTACAATGAGCAGTTCTTC. Translated: CSARSREAGSYNEQFF.

This clonotype was observed a few times. The J gene is TRBJ2-3, the V gene TRBV5-1; 8 nucleotides match TRBD1. The ends lost 3 bases at V and 4 bases at J; junction bases unmatched: 4. The V gene's germline CDR1 is SGHRS and CDR2 YFSETQ. CDR3 length equals 14 residues. The CDR3 nucleotides are TGCGCCAGCAGCTCGACAGGGGATCCAGATACGCAGTATTTT. The encoded protein is CASSSTGDPDTQYF. Filled out from reference TRBV5-1 and TRBJ2-3, the complete variable domain reads KAGVTQTPRYLIKTRGQQVTLSCSPISGHRSVSWYQQTPGQGLQFLFEYFSETQRNKGNFPGRFSGRQFSNSRSEMNVSTLELGDSALYLCASSSTGDPDTQYFGPGTRLTVL.

The table lists this clonotype with a few counts. The V gene is TRBV6-5, the J gene TRBJ2-7; D possibly corresponds to TRBD1 (6 bases). The V end was cut by 2 bases, the J end by 2 bases, with 16 bases between. CDR1 and CDR2 (germline): MNHEY, SVGAGI. CDR3 length: 16 residues. In DNA, the CDR3 is TGTGCCAGCAGTTACGCCCAGGGGCTTCCTACCTACGAGCAGTACTTC. Its translation is CASSYAQGLPTYEQYF.

This clonotype was detected only a few times. The genes are TRBV20-1 and TRBJ1-1; D uncertain. Germline V gives CDR1 DFQATT, CDR2 SNEGSKA (reference sequence). V lost 2 bases and J lost 2, with 9 bases in between. The CDR3 sequence is 13 residues long. Here the CDR3 reads CSARSYTNTEAFF. CDR3 DNA: TGCAGTGCTAGAAGTTACACCAACACTGAAGCTTTCTTT.

The J gene is TRBJ1-1, the V gene TRBV6-5; D might be TRBD1 (5 bases). The CDR3 totals 15 residues. V shed 2 bases and J shed 7 bases, with 17 bases lying between them. CDR1 is MNHEY and CDR2 is SVGAGI in the germline V gene. DNA of the CDR3: TGTGCCAGCAGTTACGGGAATACGGGGGTCAGTGAAGCTTTCTTT. Amino acid sequence: CASSYGNTGVSEAFF.

This clonotype was counted many times. The chain couples TRBV29-1 to TRBJ1-1; possibly TRBD1 for D (6 bases). The CDR3 covers 12 residues. Looked up from germline, CDR1 is SQVTM and CDR2 is ANQGSEA. Trimming took 5 bases from V and 5 from J, leaving 12 bases between them. CDR3 DNA sequence: TGCAGCGTTTCACACAGGGAGACTGAAGCTTTCTTT. The encoded protein is CSVSHRETEAFF.

This clonotype showed up just a few times. The genes are TRBV20-1 and TRBJ2-7; 10 bases agree with TRBD2. The CDR3 sequence is 14 residues long. CDR1 is DFQATT and CDR2 is SNEGSKA in the germline V gene (reference sequence). With V trimmed by 8 bases and J by 3 bases, 10 bases remained unmatched. Here the CDR3 reads CSLPPSGSHYEQYF. DNA of the CDR3: TGCAGTCTCCCTCCTAGCGGGAGTCACTACGAGCAGTACTTC.

In its sample, this clonotype was seen a few times. This rearrangement joins TRBV20-1 to TRBJ2-1; 10 nucleotides line up with TRBD2. There are 14 residues in the CDR3. With 6 bases clipped from V and 7 bases from J, the junction kept 9 bases outside the gene matches. In germline, CDR1 is DFQATT, CDR2 SNEGSKA (reference sequence). For the CDR3, the DNA is TGCAGTGCGAAGAGAAGCGGGAGGGGGAATGAGCAGTTCTTC. Its protein product is CSAKRSGRGNEQFF.

This clonotype was counted ten times or more. The chain combines TRBV20-1 with TRBJ2-7; TRBD1 or TRBD2 may be the D gene (5 bases each). The CDR3 covers 14 residues. Germline loops: CDR1 DFQATT, CDR2 SNEGSKA (reference sequence). Trimming left V 6 bases short and J 6 bases short, with 21 bases between. The CDR3 is CSASGQLGFGEQYF. The CDR3, as DNA: TGCAGTGCCTCGGGGCAGTTAGGTTTCGGCGAGCAGTACTTC.

This clonotype was seen a few times. The chain employs TRBV10-3 and TRBJ2-7; TRBD2 matches at 8 bases. J was trimmed by 1 base and V by 4 bases; bases with no gene match: 6. The length of the CDR3 is 15 residues. Germline CDR1 ENHRY, CDR2 SYGVKD. CDR3 protein: CAISAGGRPSYEQYF. In nucleotides, the CDR3 is TGTGCCATCAGTGCCGGCGGGAGGCCTTCCTACGAGCAGTACTTC.

This clonotype appeared a few times. J is TRBJ2-4 and V is TRBV2, with TRBD1 as a possible D gene (6 bases). The CDR3 has 13 amino acids. Trimming removed 3 bases from V and 8 bases from J, with 11 bases in between. Germline CDR1 reads SNHLY; CDR2 reads FYNNEI. The CDR3, as DNA: TGTGCCAGCAGTGACACAGGGACGGACATTCAGTACTTC. This codes for CASSDTGTDIQYF.

The genes are TRBV20-1 and TRBJ1-4; D gene uncertain. This CDR3 contains 13 residues. In germline, CDR1 is DFQATT, CDR2 SNEGSKA (reference sequence). V dropped 5 bases and J dropped 11 bases, with 18 bases sitting between them. The CDR3 reads CSAPPVLPGKLFF. The CDR3 nucleotides read TGCAGTGCTCCCCCGGTCCTCCCTGGGAAACTGTTTTTT.

The chain recombines TRBV20-1 with TRBJ2-3; 11 bases are shared with TRBD2. The germline CDR1 and CDR2 sequences are DFQATT and SNEGSKA (reference sequence). This CDR3 comprises 18 residues. V lost 0 bases to trimming and J lost 3 bases; unmatched junction nucleotides: 11. CDR3 DNA sequence: TGCAGTGCTAGAGACGTAGTACTAGCGGGAGCTGAAACAGATACGCAGTATTTT. This codes for CSARDVVLAGAETDTQYF.

The V call is TRBV5-1, the J call TRBJ2-2; D remains ambiguous. V lost 4 bases and J lost 5, with 15 bases in between. The germline CDR1 and CDR2 sequences are SGHRS and YFSETQ. The CDR3 length is 15 residues. The CDR3 region has the DNA TGCGCCAGCAGCCCACAAACCGTGGGGACCGGGGAGCTGTTTTTT. Protein product: CASSPQTVGTGELFF.

The CDR3 spells CASSLTAPGDTQYF. The CDR3 DNA sequence: TGCGCCAGCAGCTTGACGGCCCCGGGAGATACGCAGTATTTT. The chain is built from TRBV5-1 and TRBJ2-3; no reliable D call. CDR1 is SGHRS, CDR2 YFSETQ, per germline. V was cut by 1 base and J by 5 bases, with 11 bases left in between. The CDR3 contains 14 residues.